This TCR beta chain derives from a study of Ad26.COV2.S vaccination and SARS-CoV-2 variants. Study context: By the intramuscular route, Ad26.COV2.S was given once, or twice 56 days apart. The study, taken as a whole, reports: In TCR breadth and depth analyses, total T cell responses may have been underestimated.

Sequencing used immunoSEQ multiplex PCR; TCRdb keeps in-frame clones, though not all of them. The profile shows approximately 420,000 clones, more than 85% of them singletons. Treatment: 19 received Ad26.COV2.S at low or high dose, single or two shots; 5 received placebo; per-sample allocation not given. On day 63 after the first injection, vaccine and placebo recipients gave samples. The V end lost 1 base, the J end lost 1 base, and 9 bases lay between the germline ends. The CDR3 is 15 residues long. Germline V gene data show CDR1 as SEHNR and CDR2 as FQNEAQ (reference sequence). As for this clone: Antigen: not known.

The genes are TRBV7-9 and TRBJ2-3; no clear D gene. The material was peripheral blood, obtained in a trial of Ad26.COV2.S vaccine versus placebo. The TCR comes from a person between 18 and 65 years old who received the Ad26.COV2.S COVID-19 vaccine or a placebo. The CDR3 protein is CASSLVAGGTDTQYF. DNA for the CDR3: TGTGCCAGCAGCTTAGTCGCAGGCGGCACAGATACGCAGTATTTT. The full variable domain, completed using reference TRBV7-9 and TRBJ2-3, is DTGVSQNPRHKITKRGQNVTFRCDPISEHNRLYWYRQTLGQGPEFLTYFQNEAQLEKSRLLSDRFSAERPKGSFSTLEIQRTEQGDSAMYLCASSLVAGGTDTQYFGPGTRLTVL.